This TCR beta chain was recorded in a study of cytomegalovirus exposure and HLA in healthy donors. General study points: A highly shared variant cluster was judged a likely technical artifact. More than 150 TCR beta chains were listed as cytomegalovirus-associated.

The PCR ran on 60 Vbeta and 13 Jbeta primers. Assay: immunoSEQ multiplex PCR; the TCRdb copy retains only in-frame clones and omits some. The sample contains some 120,000 clones, 8% to 11% of which appear only once. The germline gives CDR1 LNHDA, CDR2 SQIVND (reference sequence). Deletions cut 7 bases from V and 5 bases from J, with 12 bases between. CDR3 size: 13 residues. Remarks on this clone: Its antigen is unknown.

The chain recombines TRBV19 with TRBJ2-1; the D is unclear. The receptor was isolated from a woman aged 18-35 years in good health and CMV-seropositive. The sequencing input was PBMCs. The CDR3 region has the DNA TGTGCCAGTAAATCGGAGAGGAACAATGAGCAGTTCTTC. Residues: CASKSERNNEQFF.